The T cell receptor beta chain under discussion was sequenced for a study of Graves' ophthalmopathy and Graves' hyperthyroidism. Using RNA transcripts, the TCR beta CDR3 regions were amplified. Second-round multiplex PCR followed a first-round RT-PCR using HTBI primers. TCRdb re-called the multiplex PCR reads through MiXCR, storing one row per CDR3 protein. The sample gives about 15,000 distinct CDR3 sequences, 45% to 55% of which show up once; about 25% is in the top ten. General study points: Blood repertoires reportedly contained most expanded thyroid clonotypes above 0.001 frequency.

In the case of this clonotype: Its antigen is not known.

The CDR3 is 11 amino acids. Between the trimmed V and J ends, which lost 7 bases and 9 bases, there was a span of 10 bases. The germline V gene has CDR1 SNHLY and CDR2 FYNNEI. This clonotype was obtained from a woman in her thirties or forties with stable Graves' hyperthyroidism. The chain has TRBV2 and TRBJ1-5; no firm D call. The sequenced sample consisted of peripheral blood. The CDR3 sequence is CASMEAGPQHF. The CDR3 region has the DNA TGTGCCAGCATGGAAGCTGGGCCCCAGCATTTT.